Each of the 15 T cell receptor beta chains below was sequenced from the same sample in a study of PD-1 blockade in classical Hodgkin lymphoma. Sequencing used immunoSEQ multiplex PCR; TCRdb keeps in-frame clones, though not all of them. The sample has almost 95,000 clones; 75% to 85% are singletons. Time point specified: cycle 4 day 1 (C4D1), after more than five weeks of nivolumab. Every single patient, without exception, relapsed after autologous stem cell transplantation, and brentuximab vedotin exposure varied. Sequencing used peripheral blood mononuclear cells (PBMCs), obtained before the fourth cycle of nivolumab. These receptors were collected from a human donor with classical Hodgkin lymphoma.

The chain employs TRBV7-8 and TRBJ1-2, with D possibly TRBD1 on 5 matching bases. CDR3 length equals 11 residues. The germline gives CDR1 SGHVS, CDR2 FQNEAQ. V was clipped by 4 bases and J by 6 bases, with 6 bases between them. CDR3 nucleotide sequence: TGTGCCAGCAGCTCGACAGATGGCTACACCTTC. The encoded protein is CASSSTDGYTF.

In this sample, this clone turned up a few times. The V and J genes are TRBV10-3 and TRBJ2-7, with TRBD2 identical over 10 bases. CDR1 is ENHRY, CDR2 SYGVKD, per germline. The CDR3 is made up of 14 amino acids. V gave up 3 bases and J gave up 6 bases; unmatched junction bases: 5. The CDR3 DNA reads as TGTGCCATCAGTGAAAGCGGGAGGGAAGGCGAGCAGTACTTC. It specifies CAISESGREGEQYF.

This clone was seen only once. The genes are TRBV27 and TRBJ2-3; D ambiguous. The CDR3 has 12 amino acids. Germline V gene sequence: CDR1 MNHEY, CDR2 SMNVEV (reference sequence). Trimming removed 10 bases at V and 3 bases at J, with 11 bases between. The CDR3 loop is CANPHGTDTQYF. CDR3 sequence (DNA): TGTGCCAACCCCCACGGGACAGATACGCAGTATTTT.

In this sample, this clone turned up once. The rearrangement uses TRBV9 and TRBJ1-3; D is perhaps TRBD1 (5 bases). CDR1 is SGDLS, CDR2 YYNGEE, per germline. Between the trimmed V and J ends, which lost 0 bases and 0 bases, there was a span of 13 bases. CDR3 length equals 17 residues. The CDR3 here is CASSVGGAASSGNTIYF. CDR3 bases: TGTGCCAGCAGCGTAGGTGGGGCGGCGAGCTCTGGAAACACCATATATTTT.

This sequence joins TRBV14 and TRBJ1-2; D unresolved. Trimming shortened V by 2 bases and J by 7 bases, and 14 bases separated the two germline ends. Germline-derived CDR1 and CDR2 are SGHDN and FVKESK. This CDR3 spans 14 amino acids. The CDR3 coding sequence is TGTGCCAGCAGCCAATCAATGGGGTTGGGTGGCTACACCTTC. Translating it yields CASSQSMGLGGYTF. The full variable domain, with the rest looked up from reference TRBV14 and TRBJ1-2, is EAGVTQFPSHSVIEKGQTVTLRCDPISGHDNLYWYRRVMGKEIKFLLHFVKESKQDESGMPNNRFLAERTGGTYSTLKVQPAELEDSGVYFCASSQSMGLGGYTFGSGTRLTVV.

J is TRBJ2-1 and V is TRBV5-4; the match to TRBD2 covers 14 bases. This CDR3 region has 14 residues. Unmatched junction bases numbered 3, after V lost 4 bases and J lost 9 bases. Per germline, CDR1 SGHNT and CDR2 YYREEE (reference sequence). CDR3 sequence reads: CASSTGTSGSEQFF. CDR3 in DNA: TGTGCCAGCAGCACCGGGACTAGCGGGAGTGAGCAGTTCTTC.

This chain uses TRBV19 with TRBJ1-2, with D perhaps TRBD1 (5 bases). The ends were cut back, 5 bases at V and 4 bases at J, with 17 bases in the middle. Germline-derived CDR1 and CDR2 are LNHDA and SQIVND (reference sequence). This CDR3 contains 15 residues. CDR3 sequence reads: CASSPTMGPRYGYTF. CDR3 nucleotide sequence: TGTGCCAGTAGTCCCACCATGGGACCGCGCTATGGCTACACCTTC.

The chain has TRBV19 and TRBJ1-5; D is unresolved. V lost 3 bases and J 0 bases, leaving 15 bases between the germline ends. Germline CDR1 LNHDA, CDR2 SQIVND (reference sequence). The CDR3 runs to 17 residues. In nucleotides, the CDR3 is TGTGCCAGTAGTATCCGGGGAGGGAGTTATAGCAATCAGCCCCAGCATTTT. This encodes CASSIRGGSYSNQPQHF.

The chain is built from TRBV11-2 and TRBJ1-4; weak D call: TRBD1 (5 bases). Germline V CDR1 and CDR2: SGHAT, FQNNGV. The germline V and J ends were trimmed by 5 bases and 8 bases, with 12 bases remaining between them. CDR3 length: 13 amino acids. CDR3 sequence (DNA): TGTGCCAGCAGCCCAGGGCGGGAGGAAAAACTGTTTTTT. Its translation is CASSPGREEKLFF.

The rearrangement links TRBV10-3 to TRBJ1-2; 7 bases align to TRBD1. V shed 2 bases, J shed 10 bases, and the junction held 1 base outside the gene matches. Germline assignment: CDR1 ENHRY and CDR2 SYGVKD. This CDR3 has 11 amino acids. The CDR3 region is CAISEGQAYTF. The DNA of the CDR3 is TGTGCCATCAGTGAGGGACAGGCCTACACCTTC.

This chain connects TRBV9 to TRBJ1-2, with 8 nucleotides matching TRBD1. V dropped 2 bases and J dropped 2; count of bases not matched to a gene: 2. Germline-derived CDR1 and CDR2 are SGDLS and YYNGEE. This CDR3 has 14 amino acids. CDR3 nucleotides: TGTGCCAGCAGCGTGACAGGGGCGAACTATGGCTACACCTTC. This encodes CASSVTGANYGYTF. Complete variable domain (other parts from reference TRBV9 and TRBJ1-2): DSGVTQTPKHLITATGQRVTLRCSPRSGDLSVYWYQQSLDQGLQFLIQYYNGEERAKGNILERFSAQQFPDLHSELNLSSLELGDSALYFCASSVTGANYGYTFGSGTRLTVV.

V is TRBV15 and J is TRBJ1-5, with D maybe TRBD1 (6 bases). This CDR3 has 15 amino acids. The germline V gene encodes CDR1 LNHNV and CDR2 YYDKDF (reference sequence). V was clipped by 4 bases and J by 2 bases, with 12 bases between them. The CDR3 protein is CATSTQQGGNQPQHF. The CDR3 nucleotides are TGTGCCACCAGCACCCAACAGGGTGGCAATCAGCCCCAGCATTTT.

The rearrangement joins TRBV9 to TRBJ1-5; 10 bases agree with TRBD1. V lost 3 bases to trimming and J lost 3 bases; unmatched junction nucleotides: 3. The CDR3 runs to 15 residues. Germline assignment: CDR1 SGDLS and CDR2 YYNGEE. The CDR3 loop is CASSDGTGVNQPQHF. CDR3 coding DNA: TGTGCCAGCAGCGATGGGACAGGGGTCAATCAGCCCCAGCATTTT.

The CDR3 DNA reads TGCGCCAGCAGCTTGGTGTCACCCCCGAGGGATGAGCAGTTCTTC. This gives the protein CASSLVSPPRDEQFF. This sequence joins TRBV5-1 and TRBJ2-1, with D possibly matching TRBD2 (5 bases). Germline V gene sequence: CDR1 SGHRS, CDR2 YFSETQ. V shed 0 bases and J shed 8 bases, with 15 bases lying between them. CDR3 size: 15 residues.

The V gene is TRBV7-6, the J gene TRBJ2-5, with 7 bases matching TRBD2. With 1 base clipped from V and 5 bases from J, the junction kept 7 bases outside the gene matches. Germline values: CDR1 SGHVS, CDR2 FNYEAQ. This CDR3 region has 15 residues. CDR3 DNA sequence: TGTGCCAGCAGCTTAGAGGGAGGGCTTAGGGAGACCCAGTACTTC. Protein: CASSLEGGLRETQYF.